The rows below give T cell receptor beta chains drawn from one sample of a study of blood T cell repertoires in COVID-19. Data came from immunoSEQ multiplex PCR; TCRdb stores just in-frame clones and leaves some out. Of around 230,000 clones in the sample, approximately 83% were seen once. Sample: peripheral blood. These receptors all come from a woman aged 40 to 50 with active or convalescent COVID-19. CDR3s include the opening cysteine and the closing phenylalanine or tryptophan. The D gene is left open where the match is weak. Clone size is given for some rows only: seen once, a few or many times, or a class if the clone is expanded.

cdr3_aa cdr3_nt j_call clone_size d_call v_call
CSVLLRRANYGYTF TGCAGCGTCCTCCTGCGACGGGCTAACTATGGCTACACCTTC TRBJ1-2 - - TRBV29-1
CASSEDGGGPGRDTQYF TGTGCCAGCAGTGAAGACGGGGGGGGGCCGGGGAGAGATACGCAGTATTTT TRBJ2-3 - TRBD2 TRBV25-1
CASSPGRPPVYGYTF TGTGCCAGCAGTCCAGGAAGGCCTCCCGTCTATGGCTACACCTTC TRBJ1-2 - - TRBV9
CASREPGQGAEAFF TGTGCCAGCAGGGAACCGGGACAGGGGGCTGAAGCTTTCTTT TRBJ1-1 - TRBD1 TRBV3-1/TRBV3-2
CASSGQGARYEQYF TGTGCCAGTAGTGGCCAGGGGGCGAGGTACGAGCAGTACTTC TRBJ2-7 - TRBD1 TRBV19
CATSDSGTGNGYGYTF TGTGCCACCAGTGATTCCGGGACAGGGAACGGCTATGGCTACACCTTC TRBJ1-2 - TRBD1 TRBV24-1
CASSFQGYEQFF TGTGCCAGCAGCTTTCAGGGGTATGAGCAGTTCTTC TRBJ2-1 once - TRBV11-2
CASSARGLYEQYF TGTGCCAGCAGCGCCAGGGGCCTCTACGAGCAGTACTTC TRBJ2-7 - - TRBV7-2
CASAGRTSGGLNEQFF TGCGCCAGCGCGGGACGGACTAGCGGGGGCCTCAATGAGCAGTTCTTC TRBJ2-1 - TRBD2 TRBV10-2
CASSLGTVETQYF TGTGCCAGCAGTTTGGGGACAGTAGAGACCCAGTACTTC TRBJ2-5 - TRBD1 TRBV6-5
CASSFFQGLNTEAFF TGTGCCAGCTCGTTTTTCCAGGGGCTGAACACTGAAGCTTTCTTT TRBJ1-1 - - TRBV18
CASSYSGGYNYEQYF TGTGCCAGCAGTTACAGTGGAGGGTACAACTACGAGCAGTACTTC TRBJ2-7 - - TRBV6-5
CASRLGLAGDQETQYF TGTGCCAGCAGGTTAGGGCTAGCGGGCGACCAAGAGACCCAGTACTTC TRBJ2-5 - TRBD2 TRBV11-3
CASSQGLAGEQYF TGTGCCAGCAGCCAGGGACTAGCGGGGGAGCAGTACTTC TRBJ2-7 - TRBD2 TRBV11-2
CASSPQQGRSEAFF TGTGCCAGCAGCCCCCAACAGGGGAGGTCTGAAGCTTTCTTT TRBJ1-1 - TRBD1 TRBV7-2
CASSVRPDTEAFF TGCGCCAGCAGCGTGCGGCCGGACACTGAAGCTTTCTTT TRBJ1-1 - - TRBV10-2
CASSPTTGGGNSPLHF TGTGCCAGCAGCCCAACAACAGGGGGCGGAAATTCACCCCTCCACTTT TRBJ1-6 - TRBD1 TRBV7-9
CASKDGRLGNQPQHF TGTGCCAGTAAAGATGGGAGATTAGGCAATCAGCCCCAGCATTTT TRBJ1-5 once - TRBV19
CAIAFEQTNTEAFF TGTGCCATCGCCTTCGAACAGACGAACACTGAAGCTTTCTTT TRBJ1-1 - - TRBV10-3
CASSWAGGNYGYTF TGTGCCAGCAGCTGGGCAGGGGGCAACTATGGCTACACCTTC TRBJ1-2 - TRBD1 TRBV5-8
CASSLLDSNQPQHF TGTGCCAGCAGTTTACTAGATAGCAATCAGCCCCAGCATTTT TRBJ1-5 few - TRBV28
CASSLAGSYEQYF TGTGCCAGCAGCTTAGCGGGCAGCTACGAGCAGTACTTC TRBJ2-7 - - TRBV7-9
CAISGQSGGYNEQFF TGTGCCATCAGTGGCCAGAGTGGAGGCTACAATGAGCAGTTCTTC TRBJ2-1 - - TRBV10-3
CASRILAGGWGEQFF TGTGCCAGCCGCATCCTAGCGGGAGGGTGGGGTGAGCAGTTCTTC TRBJ2-1 - TRBD2 TRBV5-6
CASSQAGVNEQFF TGCGCCAGCAGCCAAGCGGGAGTGAATGAGCAGTTCTTC TRBJ2-1 - - TRBV4-1
CASSTQATLYEQYF TGTGCCAGTAGTACCCAGGCTACTCTCTACGAGCAGTACTTC TRBJ2-7 - - TRBV19
CASGLENRLAGNSEQYF TGTGCTAGTGGTTTGGAAAACAGACTAGCGGGCAACTCCGAGCAGTACTTC TRBJ2-7 - TRBD2 TRBV12-5
CASSLRGGGRADYGYTF TGTGCCAGCAGTTTAAGGGGGGGCGGTAGGGCTGACTATGGCTACACCTTC TRBJ1-2 - - TRBV27
CAWSPGTDTQYF TGTGCCTGGAGCCCGGGCACAGATACGCAGTATTTT TRBJ2-3 - - TRBV30